This is a list of T cell receptor beta chains from one sample in a study of memory CD4+ T cells and cytomegalovirus serostatus. TCRdb's table, derived via immunoSEQ multiplex PCR, lists solely in-frame clones and lacks some. The sample carries some 48,000 clones, roughly three quarters recorded once. Sequenced: memory CD4+ T cells from blood. Source of these receptors: an adult in good health and CMV-seronegative. Both conserved end residues are part of each CDR3. The D gene is left open where the match is weak. Clone size is shown for a subset of rows, as once, few, many or a class of expanded clone.

size	D	V	CDR3
NA	NA	TRBV15	CATSRQFNQPQHF
NA	TRBD2	TRBV28	CASSPGLAGGPDTQYF
NA	NA	TRBV11-1	CASSSNQETQYF
NA	NA	TRBV6-5	CASSYSGTYEQYF
few	TRBD1	TRBV5-6	CASSFRTGTTNEKLFF
NA	NA	TRBV19	CASSMTVSGNTIYF
NA	NA	TRBV1	CTLRGPQETQYF
NA	NA	TRBV28	CASSSPRRNSGNTIYF
NA	NA	TRBV10-3	CAISDFGGRGTEAFF
NA	NA	TRBV28	CASSLRGPGNTIYF
NA	NA	TRBV2	CASSVNREQPQHF
NA	TRBD2	TRBV4-2	CASSPERGGGPDEQYF
NA	NA	TRBV2	CASSRDRSSGNTIYF
NA	TRBD1	TRBV7-8	CASSLDRTGDGYTF
NA	NA	TRBV6-6	CASSYSGGKTEAFF
NA	TRBD1	TRBV2	CASGLDRGNYGYTF
NA	TRBD1	TRBV18	CASSLYRGREETQYF
once	NA	TRBV7-9	CASSPQGYEQFF
NA	NA	TRBV19	CASNNGGTTSYYSNQPQHF
NA	TRBD1	TRBV5-4	CASSQVQGSADTQYF
NA	NA	TRBV19	CASSRGTFNSPLHF
NA	NA	TRBV28	CASSPWGGLAKWAIDNEQFF
NA	NA	TRBV29-1	CSVVSGNQPQHF
NA	NA	TRBV11-3	CASSLGVGGVGTGELFF
NA	NA	TRBV29-1	CSVRVQGSSYNEQFF
NA	NA	TRBV28	CASSLRGVGGYTF
NA	NA	TRBV19	CATQNTGELFF
once	TRBD2	TRBV19	CASSWGLAGGGQETQYF
NA	NA	TRBV12-5	CASGSPGPQETQYF
NA	NA	TRBV7-9	CASSLEIWAGEFF
once	TRBD2	TRBV5-4	CASSEAGGGETQYF
few	NA	TRBV7-8	CASSLQAEKLFF
NA	NA	TRBV7-9	CASSPLLPGLGGYTF
NA	NA	TRBV9	CASSVLGSSYEQYF
NA	TRBD1	TRBV29-1	CSVTGATNEKLFF
NA	TRBD1	TRBV18	CASSPQGADTEAFF
NA	NA	TRBV27	CASSGRGRTGELFF
NA	TRBD1	TRBV5-1	CASSLRQGRTGELFF
NA	TRBD1	TRBV25-1	CASRGGQGDYGYTF
NA	NA	TRBV5-5	CASSLLGSENQPQHF
NA	TRBD1	TRBV5-1	CASSSTGLGNQPQHF
NA	TRBD1	TRBV5-1	CASSLIQGASYGYTF
NA	NA	TRBV11-3	CASSLGRSNDEQYF
NA	NA	TRBV18	CASSPGQWGVYGYTF
NA	NA	TRBV18	CASSPGRSLVGELFF
NA	NA	TRBV6-5	CASRQSGNDYGYTF
NA	NA	TRBV7-3	CASSPLPGASRSEQFF